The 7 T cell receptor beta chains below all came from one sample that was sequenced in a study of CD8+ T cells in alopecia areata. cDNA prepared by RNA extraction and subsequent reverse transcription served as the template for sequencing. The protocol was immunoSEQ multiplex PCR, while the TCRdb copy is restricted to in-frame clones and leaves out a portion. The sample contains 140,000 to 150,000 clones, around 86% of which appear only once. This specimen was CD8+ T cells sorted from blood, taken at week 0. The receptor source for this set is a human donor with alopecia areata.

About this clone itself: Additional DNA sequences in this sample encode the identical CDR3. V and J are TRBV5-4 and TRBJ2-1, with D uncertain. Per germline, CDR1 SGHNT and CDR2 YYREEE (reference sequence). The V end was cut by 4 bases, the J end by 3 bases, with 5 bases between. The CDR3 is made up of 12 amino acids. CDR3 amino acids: CASSHGYNEQFF. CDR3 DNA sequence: TGTGCCAGCAGCCACGGCTACAATGAGCAGTTCTTC.

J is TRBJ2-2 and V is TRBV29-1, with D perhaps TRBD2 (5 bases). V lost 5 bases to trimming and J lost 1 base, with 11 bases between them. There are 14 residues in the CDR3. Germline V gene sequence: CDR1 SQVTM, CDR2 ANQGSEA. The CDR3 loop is CSVRTGENTGELFF. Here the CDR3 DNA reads TGCAGCGTTCGGACTGGGGAGAACACCGGGGAGCTGTTTTTT.

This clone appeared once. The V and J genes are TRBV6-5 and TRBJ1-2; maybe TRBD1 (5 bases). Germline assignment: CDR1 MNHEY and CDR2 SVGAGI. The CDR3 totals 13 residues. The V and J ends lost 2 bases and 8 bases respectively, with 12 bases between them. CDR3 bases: TGTGCCAGCAGTTACGGGGTCCGGGACGGCTACACCTTC. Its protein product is CASSYGVRDGYTF.

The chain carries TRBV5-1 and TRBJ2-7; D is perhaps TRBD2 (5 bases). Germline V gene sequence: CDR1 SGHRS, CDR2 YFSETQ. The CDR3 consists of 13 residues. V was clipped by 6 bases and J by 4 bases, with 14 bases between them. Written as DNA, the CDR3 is TGCGCCAGCAACGACGGGATCTTATACGAGCAGTACTTC. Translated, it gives CASNDGILYEQYF. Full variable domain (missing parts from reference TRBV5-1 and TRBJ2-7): KAGVTQTPRYLIKTRGQQVTLSCSPISGHRSVSWYQQTPGQGLQFLFEYFSETQRNKGNFPGRFSGRQFSNSRSEMNVSTLELGDSALYLCASNDGILYEQYFGPGTRLTVT.

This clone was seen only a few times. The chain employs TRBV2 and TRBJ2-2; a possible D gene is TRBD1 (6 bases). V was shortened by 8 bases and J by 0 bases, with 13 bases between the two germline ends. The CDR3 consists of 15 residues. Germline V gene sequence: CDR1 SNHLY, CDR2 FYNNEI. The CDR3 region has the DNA TGTGCCAGCGTTCTTGGGACAACGAACACCGGGGAGCTGTTTTTT. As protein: CASVLGTTNTGELFF.

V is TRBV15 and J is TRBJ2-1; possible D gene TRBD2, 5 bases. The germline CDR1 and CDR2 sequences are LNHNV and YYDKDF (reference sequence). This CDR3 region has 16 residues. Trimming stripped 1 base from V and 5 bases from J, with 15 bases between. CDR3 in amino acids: CATSRGENRFHNEQFF. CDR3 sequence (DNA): TGTGCCACCAGCAGAGGGGAGAACAGATTCCACAATGAGCAGTTCTTC.

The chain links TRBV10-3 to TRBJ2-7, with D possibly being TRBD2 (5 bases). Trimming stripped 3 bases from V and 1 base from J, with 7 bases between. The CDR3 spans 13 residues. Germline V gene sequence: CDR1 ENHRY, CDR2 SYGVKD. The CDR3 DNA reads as TGTGCCATCAGTGATCGGGATTCCTACGAGCAGTACTTC. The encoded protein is CAISDRDSYEQYF.